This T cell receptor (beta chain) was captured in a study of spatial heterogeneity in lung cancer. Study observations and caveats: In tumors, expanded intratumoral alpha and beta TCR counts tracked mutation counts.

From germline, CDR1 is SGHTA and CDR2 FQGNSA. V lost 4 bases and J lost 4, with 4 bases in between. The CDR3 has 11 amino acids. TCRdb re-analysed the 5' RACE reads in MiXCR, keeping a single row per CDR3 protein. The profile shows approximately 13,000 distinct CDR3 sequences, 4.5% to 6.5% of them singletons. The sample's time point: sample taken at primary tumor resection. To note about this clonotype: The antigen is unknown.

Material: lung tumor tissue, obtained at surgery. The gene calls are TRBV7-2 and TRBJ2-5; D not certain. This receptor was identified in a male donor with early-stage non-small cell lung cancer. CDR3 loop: CASSSLETQYF. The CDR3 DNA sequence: TGTGCCAGCAGCTCATTAGAGACCCAGTACTTC.